This is a list of T cell receptor beta chains from one sample in a study of cytomegalovirus exposure and HLA in healthy donors. Sequencing was performed with immunoSEQ multiplex PCR; in TCRdb, only in-frame clones are kept and a portion is missing. The sample holds 80,000 to 100,000 clones; roughly 85% are singletons and the top ten take 3.9%. Sequenced sample: PBMCs. The source of these receptors is a woman aged 30 to 39 in good health and CMV-seronegative. Both conserved end residues are part of each CDR3. A D gene is named only where the DNA matches it firmly. Clone size appears in some rows only: once, few, many, or a class for an expanded clone.

>.|TRBJ1-3|TRBV6-6|.
TGTGCCAGCAGTTATAATGGCCCCAGGTCTGGAAACACCATATATTTT
CASSYNGPRSGNTIYF
>.|TRBJ2-7|TRBV5-4|.
TGTGCCAGCAGCTTGGGACAGGTTGTGGCCTACGAGCAGTACTTC
CASSLGQVVAYEQYF
>.|TRBJ2-6|TRBV28|TRBD2
TGTGCCAGCAGGATCCTCGGGGGGGCTGGGGCCAACGTCCTGACTTTC
CASRILGGAGANVLTF
>.|TRBJ2-5|TRBV29-1|.
TGCAGCGTTGACCCCACCCGGGAGACCCAGTACTTC
CSVDPTRETQYF
>.|TRBJ2-7|TRBV7-3|.
TGTGCCAGCAGCTTGGGCCGGTCTACCAGGTACGAGCAGTACTTC
CASSLGRSTRYEQYF
>.|TRBJ2-7|TRBV2|TRBD1
TGTGCCAGCAGTGGGACAGGGGGGTCGGACGAGCAGTACTTC
CASSGTGGSDEQYF
>once|TRBJ1-2|TRBV23-1|.
TGCGCCAGCAGTCAATCGGCAGGGTTCATGGCGAGTTTTCAACGATATGGCTACACCTTC
CASSQSAGFMASFQRYGYTF
>.|TRBJ1-1|TRBV4-1|TRBD1
TGCGCCAGCAGCCACCAGGACAGGACCAACACTGAAGCTTTCTTT
CASSHQDRTNTEAFF
>few|TRBJ1-2|TRBV10-2|.
TGCGCCAGCAGTGATCACCGACTCCCTGGCTACACCTTC
CASSDHRLPGYTF
>.|TRBJ1-1|TRBV11-2|.
TGTGCCAGCAGCTTAGATGTCGGCACTGAAGCTTTCTTT
CASSLDVGTEAFF
>.|TRBJ2-5|TRBV19|.
TGTGCCAGTAGTTTGCGGAACCCGGGGACCCAGTACTTC
CASSLRNPGTQYF
>.|TRBJ1-6|TRBV7-9|TRBD1
TGTGCCAGCAGCCCTCGGACAGGGTCCTATAATTCACCCCTCCACTTT
CASSPRTGSYNSPLHF
>.|TRBJ2-1|TRBV25-1|TRBD1
TGTGCCAGCAGAAGAGACAGGGGCCCCTACAATGAGCAGTTCTTC
CASRRDRGPYNEQFF
>.|TRBJ1-1|TRBV5-6|.
TGTGCCAGCAGCTTGGGGGGGCGCGCTTTCTTT
CASSLGGRAFF
>.|TRBJ1-2|TRBV5-1|TRBD1
TGCGCCAGCAGCTCAGGACAGGATCATGGCTACACCTTC
CASSSGQDHGYTF
>once|TRBJ1-1|TRBV28|.
TGTGCCAGCAGCATTTCCCACGCAGGGGCCGGTGAAGCTTTCTTT
CASSISHAGAGEAFF
>.|TRBJ2-5|TRBV29-1|TRBD1
TGCAGCGTACGGGACAGGGGACGGGAGACCCAGTACTTC
CSVRDRGRETQYF
>.|TRBJ1-2|TRBV14|TRBD1
TGTGCCAGCAGCCAAGGGGACAGCGCTAACTATGGCTACACCTTC
CASSQGDSANYGYTF
>.|TRBJ2-2|TRBV28|TRBD2
TGTGCCAGCAGTTCCTTAGCGGGAGTTGCCGGGGAGCTGTTTTTT
CASSSLAGVAGELFF
>.|TRBJ1-5|TRBV4-3|.
TGCGCCAGCAGCCAAGAACTCTCAGGTGGGCAGCCCCAGCATTTT
CASSQELSGGQPQHF
>few|TRBJ1-5|TRBV9|TRBD1
TGTGCCAGCAGCTCGGGCAGGGGGCTAGTAGGGGACAATCAGCCCCAGCATTTT
CASSSGRGLVGDNQPQHF
>.|TRBJ2-7|TRBV5-1|TRBD1
TGCGCCAGCAGCTTGGCCACAGGACAGGGCTACGAGCAGTACTTC
CASSLATGQGYEQYF
>.|TRBJ2-5|TRBV7-9|TRBD2
TGTGCCAGCAGACCCAGTTCGGGGGGGGAGACCCAGTACTTC
CASRPSSGGETQYF
>.|TRBJ2-7|TRBV19|.
TGTGCCAGTAGTATCGGTGCAGGGCCGAACGAGCAGTACTTC
CASSIGAGPNEQYF
>few|TRBJ1-3|TRBV5-1|TRBD1
TGCGCCAGCAGCTTGGATGGGACAGGGTCTGGAAACACCATATATTTT
CASSLDGTGSGNTIYF
>.|TRBJ1-1|TRBV5-1|.
TGCGCCAGCAGCTTCCAGGGAGGGGGGATGAACACTGAAGCTTTCTTT
CASSFQGGGMNTEAFF
>.|TRBJ2-7|TRBV5-1|.
TGCGCCAGCAGCTTGGTATCCTACGAGCAGTACTTC
CASSLVSYEQYF
>.|TRBJ1-3|TRBV9|.
TGTGCCAGCCTCTCTGGAAACACCATATATTTT
CASLSGNTIYF
>.|TRBJ1-5|TRBV10-3|TRBD1
TGTGCCATCAGTGAGGGGACAGGGGGACAGCCCCAGCATTTT
CAISEGTGGQPQHF
>.|TRBJ2-2|TRBV15|.
TGTGCCACCAGCAGGCCTTCCCTAGGCCTCGTGGGCACCGGGGAGCTGTTTTTT
CATSRPSLGLVGTGELFF
>.|TRBJ1-2|TRBV2|.
TGTGCCAGCAGAATGGTACTTGTGGACTATGGCTACACCTTC
CASRMVLVDYGYTF
>.|TRBJ2-1|TRBV6-1|.
TGTGCCAGCAGTACTAGTCGCAATGAGCAGTTCTTC
CASSTSRNEQFF
>.|TRBJ1-3|TRBV7-9|.
TGTGCCAGCAGCTTACGGGATGGAAACACCATATATTTT
CASSLRDGNTIYF
>.|TRBJ1-2|TRBV28|.
TGTGCCAGCCGATTCAGTGCAGGCGGGCGGGGTGGCTACACCTTC
CASRFSAGGRGGYTF